The sequence of this T cell receptor (beta chain) was determined in a study of blood T cell repertoires in COVID-19. J gave up 10 bases and V 0 bases, and 13 bases lay outside the gene matches. CDR1 MNHEY and CDR2 SVGEGT come from the germline V gene. The CDR3 is made up of 17 amino acids. Generated by immunoSEQ multiplex PCR, the TCRdb table keeps only in-frame clones and is missing some. The sample contains more than 45,000 clones, about four fifths of which appear only once. The chain couples TRBV6-2 or TRBV6-3 to TRBJ2-1, with 9 bases matching TRBD2. The sample was peripheral blood. The clonotype originates from a human donor in a cohort sampled during active COVID-19. The DNA for the CDR3 is TGTGCCAGCAGTTACTCGAATGGGGCGGGAGGGCCTTGGGAGCAGTTCTTC. It yields the protein CASSYSNGAGGPWEQFF.